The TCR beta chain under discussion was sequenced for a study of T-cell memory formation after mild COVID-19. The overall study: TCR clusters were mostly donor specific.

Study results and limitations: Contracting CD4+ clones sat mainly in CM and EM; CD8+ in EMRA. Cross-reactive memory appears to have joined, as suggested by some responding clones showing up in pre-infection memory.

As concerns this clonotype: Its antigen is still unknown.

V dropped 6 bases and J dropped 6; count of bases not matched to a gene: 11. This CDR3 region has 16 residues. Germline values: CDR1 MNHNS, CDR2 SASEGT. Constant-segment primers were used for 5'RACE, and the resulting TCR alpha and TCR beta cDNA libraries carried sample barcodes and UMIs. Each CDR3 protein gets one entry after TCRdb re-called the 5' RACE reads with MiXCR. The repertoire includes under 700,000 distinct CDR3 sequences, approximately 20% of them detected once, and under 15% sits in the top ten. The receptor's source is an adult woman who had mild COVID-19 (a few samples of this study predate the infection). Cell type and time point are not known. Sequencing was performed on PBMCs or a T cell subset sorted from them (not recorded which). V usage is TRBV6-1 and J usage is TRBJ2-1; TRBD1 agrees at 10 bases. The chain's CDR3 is CASRLTGTGVINEQFF. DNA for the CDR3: TGTGCCAGCAGACTTACCGGGACAGGGGTTATCAATGAGCAGTTCTTC.